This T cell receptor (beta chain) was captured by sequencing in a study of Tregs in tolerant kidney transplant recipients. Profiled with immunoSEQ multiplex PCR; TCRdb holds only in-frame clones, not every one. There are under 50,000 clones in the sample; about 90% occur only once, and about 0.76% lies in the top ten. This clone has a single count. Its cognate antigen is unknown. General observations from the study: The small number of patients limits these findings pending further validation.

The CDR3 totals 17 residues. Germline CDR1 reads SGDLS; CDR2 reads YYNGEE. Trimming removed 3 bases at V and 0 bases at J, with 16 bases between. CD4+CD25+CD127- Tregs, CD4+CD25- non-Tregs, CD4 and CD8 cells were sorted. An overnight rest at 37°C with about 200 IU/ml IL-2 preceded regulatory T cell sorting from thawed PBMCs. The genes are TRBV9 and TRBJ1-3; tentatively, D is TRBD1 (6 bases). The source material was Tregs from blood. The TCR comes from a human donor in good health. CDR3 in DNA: TGTGCCAGCAGCGCACCCAGGGGCGGCTTCTCTGGAAACACCATATATTTT. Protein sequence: CASSAPRGGFSGNTIYF.